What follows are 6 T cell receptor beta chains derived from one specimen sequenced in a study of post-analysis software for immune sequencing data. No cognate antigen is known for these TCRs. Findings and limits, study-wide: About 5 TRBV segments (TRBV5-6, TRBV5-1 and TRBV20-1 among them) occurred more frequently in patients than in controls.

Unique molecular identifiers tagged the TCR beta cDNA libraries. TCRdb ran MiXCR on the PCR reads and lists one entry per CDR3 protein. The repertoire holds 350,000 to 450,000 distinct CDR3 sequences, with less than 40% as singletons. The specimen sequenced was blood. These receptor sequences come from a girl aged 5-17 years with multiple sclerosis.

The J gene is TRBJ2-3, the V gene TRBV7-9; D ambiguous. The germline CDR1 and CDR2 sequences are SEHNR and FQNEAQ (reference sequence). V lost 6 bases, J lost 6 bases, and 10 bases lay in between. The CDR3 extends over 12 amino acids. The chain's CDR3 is CASSFPVDTQYF. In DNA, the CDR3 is TGTGCCAGCAGTTTCCCGGTGGATACGCAGTATTTT. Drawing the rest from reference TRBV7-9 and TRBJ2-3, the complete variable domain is DTGVSQNPRHKITKRGQNVTFRCDPISEHNRLYWYRQTLGQGPEFLTYFQNEAQLEKSRLLSDRFSAERPKGSFSTLEIQRTEQGDSAMYLCASSFPVDTQYFGPGTRLTVL.

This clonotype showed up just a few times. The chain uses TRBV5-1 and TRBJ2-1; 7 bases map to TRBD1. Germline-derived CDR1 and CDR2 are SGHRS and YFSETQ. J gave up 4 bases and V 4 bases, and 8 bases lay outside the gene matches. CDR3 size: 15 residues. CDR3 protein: CASSRGQGVYNEQFF. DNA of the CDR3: TGCGCCAGCAGCAGAGGGCAGGGGGTGTACAATGAGCAGTTCTTC.

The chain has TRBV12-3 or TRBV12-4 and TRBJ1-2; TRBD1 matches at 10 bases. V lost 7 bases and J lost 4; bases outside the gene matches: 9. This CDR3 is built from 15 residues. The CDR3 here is CASTPWDRGSYGYTF. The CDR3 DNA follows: TGTGCCAGCACCCCCTGGGACAGGGGATCCTATGGCTACACCTTC.

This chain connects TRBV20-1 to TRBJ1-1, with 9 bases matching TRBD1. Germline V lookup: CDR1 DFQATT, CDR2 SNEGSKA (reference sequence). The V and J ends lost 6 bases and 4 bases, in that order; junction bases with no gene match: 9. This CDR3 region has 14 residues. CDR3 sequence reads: CSAPYGQGTTEAFF. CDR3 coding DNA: TGCAGTGCGCCATATGGACAGGGGACCACTGAAGCTTTCTTT.

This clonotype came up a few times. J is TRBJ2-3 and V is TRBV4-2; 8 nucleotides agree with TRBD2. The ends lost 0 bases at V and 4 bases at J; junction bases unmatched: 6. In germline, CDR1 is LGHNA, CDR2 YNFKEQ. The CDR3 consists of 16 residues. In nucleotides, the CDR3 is TGTGCCAGCAGCCAAGAGTCTAGCGGGCGAGCAGATACGCAGTATTTT. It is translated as CASSQESSGRADTQYF.

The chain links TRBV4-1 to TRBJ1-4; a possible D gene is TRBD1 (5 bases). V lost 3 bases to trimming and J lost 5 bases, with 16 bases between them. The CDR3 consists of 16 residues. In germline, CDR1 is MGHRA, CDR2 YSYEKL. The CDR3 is CASSHTRDGKNEKLFF. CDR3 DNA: TGCGCCAGCAGCCATACGCGGGACGGAAAGAATGAAAAACTGTTTTTT.